Below are 25 T cell receptor beta chains sequenced from a single sample in a study of tumor and adjacent non-tumor tissue in lung cancer. A modified ARM-PCR protocol with three rounds of nested PCR amplified TCRbeta. TCRdb re-called the multiplex PCR reads with MiXCR, one entry per CDR3 protein. The table records tens of thousands of distinct CDR3 sequences, 74% of them present only once. No cell sorting was done before RNA was extracted from the tissue. Distant lung tissue was collected more than 3 cm away from the tumor edge. The sample consisted of distant non-tumor lung tissue. Every receptor here comes from a woman aged 60-75 years with non-small cell lung cancer.

Concerning this clonotype: With a much larger clone just one base away, this may be a read error. The gene calls are TRBV11-2 and TRBJ2-3; D gene uncertain. The CDR3 is 17 residues long. CDR1 and CDR2 (germline): SGHAT, FQNNGV. Trimming took 0 bases from V and 4 from J, leaving 17 bases between them. As DNA, the CDR3 is TGTGCCAGCAGCTTAGAGTCAGTCGGATTGAGCCCAGATACGCAGTATTTT. Protein sequence: CASSLESVGLSPDTQYF.

This clonotype appeared a few times. One end of the junction varies from germline; a read error may be responsible. The rearrangement links TRBV28 to TRBJ2-1; 9 bases match TRBD2. The CDR3 is made up of 16 amino acids. CDR1 is MDHEN and CDR2 is SYDVKM in the germline V gene. The DNA of the CDR3 is TGTGCCAGCAGTTTAGTGTCTAGCGGGACTTACAATGAGCAGTCCTTC. Its translation: CASSLVSSGTYNEQSF.

As to this clonotype: The germline gene is not matched at one end of the junction; a read error may be the cause. The rearrangement links TRBV4-3 to TRBJ1-2, with TRBD1 identical over 9 bases. Germline V gene lookup returns CDR1 LGHNA and CDR2 YSLEER. The CDR3 is 13 amino acids. The CDR3 loop is CANSQGTGNGYTF. The DNA for the CDR3 is TGCGCCAACAGCCAAGGGACAGGGAATGGCTACACCTTC.

This clonotype was found once. One junction end disagrees with the germline gene, perhaps due to a read error. The rearrangement links TRBV12-3 or TRBV12-4 to TRBJ2-5; 7 bases are shared with TRBD2. The CDR3 is 15 amino acids. The CDR3 bases are TGTGCCAGCAGTTCTTGGACGCGGGGAGGGGAGACTCAGTGCTTC. It encodes CASSSWTRGGETQCF.

A word on this clonotype: Germline is not matched at one junction end, which may reflect a read error. The CDR3 DNA is TGTGCCAGCAGCTTAGATGTAGTCTCTTACACTGAGCAGTTCTTC. As protein: CASSLDVVSYTEQFF. V is TRBV11-2 and J is TRBJ2-1; D gene ambiguous. The CDR3 runs 15 residues. Germline V gene data show CDR1 as SGHAT and CDR2 as FQNNGV.

As concerns this clonotype: It may be a read error: a sequence one base away is much more abundant. CDR3 sequence: CSALRGIHSYEHYF. CDR3 nucleotide sequence: TGCAGTGCTCTCAGGGGGATCCACTCCTACGAGCACTACTTC. The rearrangement uses TRBV20-1 and TRBJ2-7, with TRBD1 identical over 7 bases. The CDR3 runs 14 residues. Germline V gene data show CDR1 as DFQATT and CDR2 as SNEGSKA (reference sequence).

Many counts were recorded for this clonotype. This chain uses TRBV30 with TRBJ2-6; D might be TRBD1 (6 bases). Germline loops: CDR1 GTSNPN, CDR2 SVGIG (reference sequence). The V end lost 4 bases, the J end lost 3 bases, and 7 bases lay between the germline ends. The length of the CDR3 is 13 residues. Written as DNA, the CDR3 is TGTGCCTGGACAGGGGATGGGGCCAACGTCCTGACTTTC. Translating it yields CAWTGDGANVLTF.

This clonotype was counted between two and nine times. A much larger clone lies a single base off, so this may be a read error. The CDR3 DNA is TGTGCCAGCAGGCCTCCCACCGGGGCAGGGGGGAATGAGCAGTTCTTC. This codes for CASRPPTGAGGNEQFF. This chain uses TRBV6-2 or TRBV6-3 with TRBJ2-1; tentatively, D is TRBD1 (7 bases). The CDR3 covers 16 residues. The V and J ends lost 6 bases and 7 bases respectively, with 22 bases between them. Germline assignment: CDR1 MNHEY and CDR2 SVGEGT.

As regards this clonotype: The junction shows a germline mismatch at one end, possibly a read error. The rearrangement links TRBV6-5 to TRBJ2-4; tentative D call: TRBD2 (7 bases). Germline lookup yields CDR1 MNHEY and CDR2 SVGAGI. CDR3 length equals 17 residues. CDR3 amino acids: CASRPSKGGGFKNIQNF. CDR3 in DNA: TGTGCCAGCAGACCATCGAAAGGGGGAGGGTTCAAAAACATTCAGAACTTC.

The rearrangement joins TRBV11-3 to TRBJ2-5; possible D gene TRBD1, 6 bases. Germline V lookup: CDR1 SGHNT, CDR2 YENEEA. The V and J ends lost 1 base and 1 base respectively, with 16 bases between them. This CDR3 comprises 17 residues. The CDR3 DNA reads as TGTGCCAGCAGCTTAGGGGGGCTCGGACGATTCCAAGAGACCCAGTACTTC. Its translation: CASSLGGLGRFQETQYF.

As to this clonotype: An end of the junction differs from the germline gene, which may be a read error. The chain links TRBV28 to TRBJ2-6; D perhaps matches TRBD1 (5 bases). The CDR3 consists of 16 residues. Germline V gives CDR1 MDHEN, CDR2 SYDVKM. CDR3 DNA sequence: TGTGCCAGCAGTACCCCTTTGATCACTGGGGCCAATGTCCTGACTTTC. Protein sequence: CASSTPLITGANVLTF.

The sample holds a few counts of this clonotype. This sequence may be a read error, since a much larger clone differs from it by one base. The rearrangement uses TRBV12-3 or TRBV12-4 and TRBJ2-1; 11 bases agree with TRBD2. This CDR3 region has 17 residues. CDR3 amino acids: CANSLRVAGGPRDEQFF. The CDR3 nucleotides are TGTGCCAACAGTCTGAGGGTAGCGGGGGGGCCAAGGGATGAGCAGTTCTTC.

This clonotype was recorded only once. The V call is TRBV6-2 or TRBV6-3, the J call TRBJ1-1; D is undetermined. This CDR3 has 13 residues. CDR1 MNHEY and CDR2 SVGEGT come from the germline V gene. V lost 11 bases and J 2 bases, leaving 15 bases between the germline ends. The CDR3 protein is CACCYQRNTEAFF. In DNA, the CDR3 is TGTGCCTGCTGTTATCAGCGTAACACTGAAGCTTTCTTT.

Concerning this clonotype itself: The conserved phenylalanine or tryptophan is not found at the CDR3 terminus, so this likely reflects a read error. J is TRBJ2-3 and V is TRBV6-5; 10 nucleotides match TRBD2. This CDR3 has 19 amino acids. Germline values: CDR1 MNHEY, CDR2 SVGAGI. The DNA of the CDR3 is TGTGCCAGCAGTTACACGGGTTCTAGCGGGGGCTCTAGCACAGGTACGCAGTATTAT. Its protein product is CASSYTGSSGGSSTGTQYY.

For this clonotype: The germline gene is not matched at one end of the junction; a read error may be the cause. This rearrangement joins TRBV24-1 to TRBJ2-5; possibly TRBD1 or TRBD2 for D (5 bases each). The CDR3 loop spans 15 amino acids. The germline V gene has CDR1 KGHDR and CDR2 SFDVKD. This chain's CDR3 is CATSDPRQSGEIQYF. Written as DNA, the CDR3 is TGTGCCACCAGTGATCCAAGACAGAGTGGGGAGATCCAGTACTTC.

Of note for this clonotype: One end of the junction fails to match germline, which may point to a read error. The chain combines TRBV11-3 with TRBJ2-7; D perhaps matches TRBD1 (5 bases). Germline V gene data show CDR1 as SGHNT and CDR2 as YENEEA. This CDR3 has 14 amino acids. The CDR3 DNA is TGTGCCAGCAGCCTAGATACAGGAACCTACGATCAGTACTTC. It translates to CASSLDTGTYDQYF.

A note on this clonotype: A much larger clone sits a single nucleotide away, making a read error possible. The V and J genes are TRBV30 and TRBJ1-2; no reliable D call. CDR3 size: 13 residues. The germline V gene has CDR1 GTSNPN and CDR2 SVGIG (reference sequence). Between the trimmed V and J ends, which lost 3 bases and 4 bases, there was a span of 12 bases. The CDR3 region has the DNA TGTGCCTGGAGAAAGGATGGCCTCTATGGCTACACCTTC. It specifies CAWRKDGLYGYTF.

J is TRBJ1-6 and V is TRBV5-4; TRBD1 matches 9 bases. The germline V gene has CDR1 SGHNT and CDR2 YYREEE (reference sequence). The CDR3 spans 15 residues. The CDR3 sequence: CPSRPGTGYNSPLHF. The CDR3, as DNA: TGTCCTAGCAGACCCGGGACAGGGTATAATTCACCCCTCCACTTT.

Details on this clonotype: At one end the junction does not follow the germline gene, possibly because of a read error. The V call is TRBV11-2, the J call TRBJ1-2; D might be TRBD1 (6 bases). This CDR3 spans 14 amino acids. Germline V lookup: CDR1 SGHAT, CDR2 FQNNGV. The CDR3 sequence is CGSSKGHVYYGYTF. CDR3 DNA sequence: TGTGGCAGCAGCAAGGGACATGTATACTATGGCTACACCTTC.

In its sample, this clonotype was seen once. The CDR3 loop is CAGNRNAGQGVTGELFF. The CDR3 nucleotides read TGCGCCGGCAACAGGAATGCAGGACAGGGAGTTACCGGGGAGCTGTTTTTT. The chain has TRBV5-1 and TRBJ2-2, with 8 bases lining up with TRBD1. The V gene end was trimmed by 10 bases and the J gene end by 5 bases; junction bases not matched to a gene: 19. Germline CDR1 and CDR2: SGHRS and YFSETQ. CDR3 length equals 17 residues.

Comment on this clonotype: This CDR3 fails to terminate in the conserved phenylalanine or tryptophan, so it likely reflects a read error. The CDR3 nucleotides are TGTGCTAGCAGCCAAACAACAGGAATCTACGAGCAGTACTTA. Its protein is CASSQTTGIYEQYL. This chain joins TRBV4-2 and TRBJ2-7; a weak D match, TRBD1 (5 bases). CDR1 and CDR2 (germline): LGHNA, YNFKEQ. This CDR3 is built from 14 residues.

About this clonotype itself: The germline gene is not matched at one end of the junction; a read error may be the cause. The rearrangement uses TRBV28 and TRBJ2-7; D may be TRBD1 or TRBD2 (5 bases each). The CDR3 has 15 amino acids. Germline V CDR1 and CDR2: MDHEN, SYDVKM. The CDR3 region is CTSSFGLGHRPEQYF. The CDR3 DNA reads TGTACCAGTAGTTTCGGACTCGGACACCGCCCCGAGCAGTACTTC. Full variable domain (remainder filled in from reference TRBV28 and TRBJ2-7): DVKVTQSSRYLVKRTGEKVFLECVQDMDHENMFWYRQDPGLGLRLIYFSYDVKMKEKGDIPEGYSVSREKKERFSLILESASTNQTSMYLCTSSFGLGHRPEQYFGPGTRLTVT.

With respect to this clonotype: The junction departs from the called germline gene at one end, perhaps through a read error. The chain has TRBV6-2 or TRBV6-3 and TRBJ2-3; 7 nucleotides align to TRBD1. The CDR3 has 13 residues. The germline gives CDR1 MNHEY, CDR2 SVGEGT. The CDR3 protein is CASSLTGPNMQYF. CDR3 sequence (DNA): TGTGCCAGTAGTTTGACAGGGCCGAATATGCAGTATTTT.

Details on this clonotype: The junction differs from germline at one of its ends, possibly a read error. This sequence joins TRBV6-2 or TRBV6-3 and TRBJ2-2; D is uncertain. CDR3 size: 17 residues. From germline, CDR1 is MNHEY and CDR2 SVGEGT. The CDR3: CANSYIQQRTNTGELFF. DNA for the CDR3: TGTGCCAACAGTTACATCCAACAGAGGACCAACACCGGGGAGCTGTTTTTT.

For this clonotype: The germline gene is not matched at one end of the junction; a read error may be the cause. The V and J genes are TRBV12-3 or TRBV12-4 and TRBJ2-5; unclear D gene. This CDR3 region has 13 residues. CDR3 in amino acids: CASSLEVKETRYF. The CDR3 nucleotides read TGTGCCAGCAGTTTAGAGGTGAAAGAGACCCGGTACTTC.